This entry describes one TCR beta chain. Its antigen is unidentified. Repertoires were generated with immunoSEQ multiplex PCR, while TCRdb's copy carries only in-frame clones and drops some. The repertoire consists of more than 110,000 clones, with over 90% occurring once and the leading ten covering 5.1%. This sample is part of a study of T cell responses to AZD1222 COVID-19 vaccine. Study outcomes and limitations: Repertoires were collected only later (after the peak T cell response had occurred).

The CDR3 sequence is 15 residues long. Germline loops: CDR1 SGHRS, CDR2 YFSETQ. The V end was cut by 0 bases, the J end by 7 bases, with 11 bases between. Sequenced here: peripheral blood, sampled on day 0 of AZD1222 vaccination. The receptor comes from an adult in good health. The chain is built from TRBV5-1 and TRBJ1-6; possibly TRBD1 for D (5 bases). The CDR3 spells CASSLGGTENSPLHF. For the CDR3, the DNA is TGCGCCAGCAGCTTGGGCGGGACGGAGAATTCACCCCTCCACTTT.